This TCR beta chain was observed in a study of vaccination effects on CD4 cells after COVID-19. Study-wide background: Participants each got two BNT162b2 or mRNA-1273 vaccine doses. For each well, 1.9 million or so PBMC were cultured with about 10 IU/ml IL-2 and about 9.9 ug/ml peptides.

Germline CDR1 reads SGHTA; CDR2 reads FQGTGA. V was trimmed by 2 bases and J by 5 bases, leaving 15 bases between them. CDR3 length: 15 residues. Assay: immunoSEQ multiplex PCR; the TCRdb copy retains only in-frame clones and omits some. Of about 74,000 clones detected, 75% to 80% appear once; the ten largest clones hold 2% to 2.5%. When less than 11 days of culture had elapsed, CD4+ T cells were isolated. Vaccinated recipients, who were negative for nucleocapsid antibodies, had no history of SARS-CoV-2 infection. At days 3 and 7, half of the medium was exchanged for IL-2 medium. This clone was observed a handful of times. Antigen: not known.

The sample in question was CD4+ T cells from PBMCs cultured without peptide, obtained before COVID-19 vaccination. The origin of this receptor is a human donor who received a COVID-19 vaccine. V is TRBV7-3 and J is TRBJ1-1; unclear D gene. The CDR3 loop is CASSLSSGVDTEAFF. DNA for the CDR3: TGTGCCAGCAGCTTATCCTCTGGGGTGGATACTGAAGCTTTCTTT.